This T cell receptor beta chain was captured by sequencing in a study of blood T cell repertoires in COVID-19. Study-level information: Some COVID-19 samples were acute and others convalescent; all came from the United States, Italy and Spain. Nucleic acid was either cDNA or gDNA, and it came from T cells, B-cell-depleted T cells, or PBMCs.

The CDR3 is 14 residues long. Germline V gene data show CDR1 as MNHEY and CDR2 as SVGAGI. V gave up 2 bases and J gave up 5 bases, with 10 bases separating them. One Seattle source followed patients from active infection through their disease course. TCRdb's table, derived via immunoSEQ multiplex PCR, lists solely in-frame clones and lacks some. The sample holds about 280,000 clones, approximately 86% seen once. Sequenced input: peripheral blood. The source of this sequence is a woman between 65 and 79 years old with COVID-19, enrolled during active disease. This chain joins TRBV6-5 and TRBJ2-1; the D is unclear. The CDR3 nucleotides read TGTGCCAGCAGTTACACTTTGGAGCACAATGAGCAGTTCTTC. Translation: CASSYTLEHNEQFF.